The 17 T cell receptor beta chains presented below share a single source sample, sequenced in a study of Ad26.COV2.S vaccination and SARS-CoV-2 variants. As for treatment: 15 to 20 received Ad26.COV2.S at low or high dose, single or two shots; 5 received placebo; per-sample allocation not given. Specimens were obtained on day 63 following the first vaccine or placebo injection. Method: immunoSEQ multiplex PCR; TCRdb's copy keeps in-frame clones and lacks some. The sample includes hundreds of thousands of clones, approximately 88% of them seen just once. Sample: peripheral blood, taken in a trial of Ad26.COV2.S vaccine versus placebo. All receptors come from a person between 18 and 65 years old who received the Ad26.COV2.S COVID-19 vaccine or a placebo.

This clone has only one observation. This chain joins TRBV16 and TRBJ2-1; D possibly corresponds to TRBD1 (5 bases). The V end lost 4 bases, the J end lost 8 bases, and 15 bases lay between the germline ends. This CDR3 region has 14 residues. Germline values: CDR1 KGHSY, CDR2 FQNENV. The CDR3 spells CASSLLRGRYEQFF. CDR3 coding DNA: TGTGCCAGCAGCCTTTTAAGGGGCCGCTATGAGCAGTTCTTC.

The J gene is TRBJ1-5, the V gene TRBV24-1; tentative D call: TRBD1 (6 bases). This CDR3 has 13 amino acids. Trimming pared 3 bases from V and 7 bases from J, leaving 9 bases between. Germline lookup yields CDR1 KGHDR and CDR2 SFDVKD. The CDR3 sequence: CATSDRQVQPQHF. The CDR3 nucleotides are TGTGCCACCAGTGATCGACAGGTGCAGCCCCAGCATTTT.

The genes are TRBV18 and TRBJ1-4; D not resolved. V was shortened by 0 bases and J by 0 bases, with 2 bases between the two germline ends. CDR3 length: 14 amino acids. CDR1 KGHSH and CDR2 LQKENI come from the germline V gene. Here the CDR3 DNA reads TGTGCCAGCTCACCACCTGCAACTAATGAAAAACTGTTTTTT. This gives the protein CASSPPATNEKLFF.

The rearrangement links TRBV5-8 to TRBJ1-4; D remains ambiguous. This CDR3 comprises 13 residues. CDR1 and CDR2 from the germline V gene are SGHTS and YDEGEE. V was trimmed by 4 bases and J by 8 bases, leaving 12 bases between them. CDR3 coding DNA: TGTGCCAGCAGCGACTCCACCCGAGAAAAACTGTTTTTT. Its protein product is CASSDSTREKLFF.

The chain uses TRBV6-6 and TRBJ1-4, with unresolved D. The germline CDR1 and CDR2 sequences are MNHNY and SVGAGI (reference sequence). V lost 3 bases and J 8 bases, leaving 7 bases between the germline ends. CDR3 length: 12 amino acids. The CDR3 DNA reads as TGTGCCAGCAGTTATTTGGGCGAAAAACTGTTTTTT. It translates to CASSYLGEKLFF.

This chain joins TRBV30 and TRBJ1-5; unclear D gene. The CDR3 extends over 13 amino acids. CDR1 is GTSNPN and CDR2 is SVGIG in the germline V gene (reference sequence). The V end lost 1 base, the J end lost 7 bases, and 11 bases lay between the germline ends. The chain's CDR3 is CAWSGGEIQPQHF. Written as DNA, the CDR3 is TGTGCCTGGAGTGGTGGGGAGATACAGCCCCAGCATTTT.

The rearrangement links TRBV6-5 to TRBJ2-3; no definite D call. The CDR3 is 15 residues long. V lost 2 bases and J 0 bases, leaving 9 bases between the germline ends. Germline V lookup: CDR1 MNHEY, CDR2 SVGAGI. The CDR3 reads CASSYGRPSTDTQYF. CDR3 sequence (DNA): TGTGCCAGCAGTTACGGCCGACCAAGCACAGATACGCAGTATTTT.

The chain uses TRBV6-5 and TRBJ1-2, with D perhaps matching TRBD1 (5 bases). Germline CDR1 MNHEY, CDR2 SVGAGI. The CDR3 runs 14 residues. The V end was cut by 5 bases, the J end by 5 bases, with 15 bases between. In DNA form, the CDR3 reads TGTGCCAGCAGTCGAGACTGGGGGAGGTATGGCTACACCTTC. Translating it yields CASSRDWGRYGYTF.

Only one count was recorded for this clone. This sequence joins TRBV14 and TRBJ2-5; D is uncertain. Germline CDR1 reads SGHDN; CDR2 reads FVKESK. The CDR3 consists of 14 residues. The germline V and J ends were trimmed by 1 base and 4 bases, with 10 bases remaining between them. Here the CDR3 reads CASSQAARIETQYF. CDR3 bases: TGTGCCAGCAGCCAAGCCGCTAGAATAGAGACCCAGTACTTC.

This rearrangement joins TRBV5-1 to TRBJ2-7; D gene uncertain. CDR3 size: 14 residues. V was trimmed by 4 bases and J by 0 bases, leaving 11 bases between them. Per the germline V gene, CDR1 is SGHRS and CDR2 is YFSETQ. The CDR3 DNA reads TGCGCCAGCAGCCCCCGGCCGAGCTCCTACGAGCAGTACTTC. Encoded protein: CASSPRPSSYEQYF.

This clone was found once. The CDR3 nucleotides are TGTGCCAGCAGCGGACAGCGCTACGAGCAGTACTTC. The encoded protein is CASSGQRYEQYF. J is TRBJ2-7 and V is TRBV2; a weak D match, TRBD1 (6 bases). This CDR3 region has 12 residues. Between the trimmed V and J ends, which lost 6 bases and 3 bases, there was a span of 9 bases. CDR1 SNHLY and CDR2 FYNNEI come from the germline V gene.

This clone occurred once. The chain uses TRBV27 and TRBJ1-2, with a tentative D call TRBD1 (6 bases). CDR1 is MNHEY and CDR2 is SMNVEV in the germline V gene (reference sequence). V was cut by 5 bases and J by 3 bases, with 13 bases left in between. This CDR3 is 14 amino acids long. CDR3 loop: CASSTRDTDYGYTF. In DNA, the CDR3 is TGTGCCAGCAGTACCCGGGACACTGACTATGGCTACACCTTC.

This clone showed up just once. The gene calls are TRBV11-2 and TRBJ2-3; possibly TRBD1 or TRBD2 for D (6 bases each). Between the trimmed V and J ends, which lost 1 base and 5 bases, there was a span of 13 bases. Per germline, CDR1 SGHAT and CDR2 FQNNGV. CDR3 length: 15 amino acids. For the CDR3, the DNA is TGTGCCAGCAGCTTAGCGGGGGCTGGCGGAGATACGCAGTATTTT. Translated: CASSLAGAGGDTQYF.

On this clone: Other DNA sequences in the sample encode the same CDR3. CDR3 coding DNA: TGTGCCAGCAGCGTAGCCGGGGGAAGAACAGATACGCAGTATTTT. Translating gives CASSVAGGRTDTQYF. The J gene is TRBJ2-3, the V gene TRBV9; D might be TRBD2 (6 bases). V was clipped by 0 bases and J by 3 bases, with 11 bases between them. Germline lookup yields CDR1 SGDLS and CDR2 YYNGEE. The length of the CDR3 is 15 residues. Using reference TRBV9 and TRBJ2-3 for the parts outside the CDR3, the full variable domain is DSGVTQTPKHLITATGQRVTLRCSPRSGDLSVYWYQQSLDQGLQFLIQYYNGEERAKGNILERFSAQQFPDLHSELNLSSLELGDSALYFCASSVAGGRTDTQYFGPGTRLTVL.

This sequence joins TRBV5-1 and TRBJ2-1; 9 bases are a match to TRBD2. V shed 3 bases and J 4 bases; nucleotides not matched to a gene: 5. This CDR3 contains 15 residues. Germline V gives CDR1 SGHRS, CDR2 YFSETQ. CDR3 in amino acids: CASSSLAGSYNEQFF. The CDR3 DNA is TGCGCCAGCAGCTCGCTAGCGGGATCGTACAATGAGCAGTTCTTC.

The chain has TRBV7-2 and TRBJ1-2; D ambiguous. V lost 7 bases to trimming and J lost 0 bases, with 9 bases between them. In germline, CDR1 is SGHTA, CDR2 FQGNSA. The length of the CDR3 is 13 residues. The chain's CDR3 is CASTGSTNYGYTF. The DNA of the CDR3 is TGTGCCAGCACGGGAAGCACTAACTATGGCTACACCTTC.

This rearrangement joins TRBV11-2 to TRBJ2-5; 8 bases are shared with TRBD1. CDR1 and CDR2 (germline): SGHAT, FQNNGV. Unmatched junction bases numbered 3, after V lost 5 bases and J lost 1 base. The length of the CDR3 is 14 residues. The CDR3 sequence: CASSRDRTQETQYF. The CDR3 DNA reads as TGTGCCAGCAGCCGGGACAGGACCCAAGAGACCCAGTACTTC.